This passage covers 24 T cell receptor beta chains from one sample sequenced in a study of beta chain features in type 1 diabetes. What was sequenced were expressed TCRB transcripts, since all of the isolated RNA had been reverse transcribed. Here immunoSEQ multiplex PCR was the method, and the copy in TCRdb shows in-frame clones only, minus some. The repertoire holds about 350,000 clones, around 20% seen once, with approximately 0.046% in the top ten. Sequencing input: naive CD4+ T cells from blood. The receptor set was obtained from a woman aged 18-29 years in good health.

With regard to this clone: The junction departs from the called germline gene at one end, perhaps through a read error. V gene TRBV18 combines with J gene TRBJ2-7; no clear D. The germline gives CDR1 KGHSH, CDR2 LQKENI. This CDR3 comprises 13 residues. The CDR3 spells CASSPPSIYGQYF. CDR3 DNA: TGTGCCAGCTCACCCCCCTCTATCTACGGGCAGTACTTC.

This clone was detected a few times. This chain links TRBV4-3 with TRBJ1-5; the D is unclear. V lost 5 bases and J lost 7, with 6 bases in between. CDR1 and CDR2 (germline): LGHNA, YSLEER. CDR3 size: 11 residues. This CDR3 is CASSSRQPQHF. As DNA, the CDR3 is TGCGCCAGCAGCTCACGGCAGCCCCAGCATTTT.

J is TRBJ2-1 and V is TRBV9; TRBD2 matches at 13 bases. The junction had 16 bases not matched to a gene; V was cut back by 0 bases and J by 4 bases. There are 21 residues in the CDR3. Germline values: CDR1 SGDLS, CDR2 YYNGEE. CDR3 nucleotide sequence: TGTGCCAGCAGCGTAGGGGTCCTCGTTGGAACTAGCGGGAGGGGGTACAATGAGCAGTTCTTC. Protein product: CASSVGVLVGTSGRGYNEQFF.

J is TRBJ1-2 and V is TRBV30, with 10 bases identical to TRBD1. Germline CDR1 is GTSNPN and CDR2 is SVGIG (reference sequence). CDR3 length: 16 residues. J lost 0 bases, V lost 3 bases, and 7 bases had no gene match. This CDR3 reads CAWRGTGAISNYGYTF. CDR3 nucleotide sequence: TGTGCCTGGAGGGGGACAGGGGCCATCTCTAACTATGGCTACACCTTC.

This clone showed up just a few times. The chain carries TRBV4-2 and TRBJ2-5; TRBD2 matches at 9 bases. V lost 2 bases, J lost 3 bases, and 1 base stayed unmatched. CDR3 length equals 14 residues. Germline CDR1 reads LGHNA; CDR2 reads YNFKEQ. As DNA, the CDR3 is TGTGCCAGCAGCCAATCTAGCGGGGAAGAGACCCAGTACTTC. Its translation: CASSQSSGEETQYF.

This clone was picked up a small number of times. V is TRBV30 and J is TRBJ1-2; 9 nucleotides line up with TRBD1. This CDR3 is 15 amino acids long. Germline CDR1 is GTSNPN and CDR2 is SVGIG (reference sequence). V lost 1 base, J lost 2 bases, and 5 bases stayed unmatched. The CDR3 region is CAWSGGQGRNYGYTF. The CDR3 DNA is TGTGCCTGGAGTGGGGGACAGGGTAGAAACTATGGCTACACCTTC.

This clone was observed a handful of times. The rearrangement joins TRBV6-5 to TRBJ2-5, with D maybe TRBD2 (5 bases). The CDR3 has 16 amino acids. Germline CDR1 and CDR2: MNHEY and SVGAGI. V lost 4 bases to trimming and J lost 5 bases, with 20 bases between them. CDR3 nucleotides: TGTGCCAGCAGTTCCCCGCGACGGGATCTCCGGGAGACCCAGTACTTC. Protein: CASSSPRRDLRETQYF.

The chain carries TRBV25-1 and TRBJ1-1, with D unresolved. Germline V gene data show CDR1 as MGHDK and CDR2 as SYGVNS. V was cut by 3 bases and J by 4 bases, with 15 bases left in between. There are 15 residues in the CDR3. CDR3 loop: CASSDPGKGGTEAFF. As DNA, the CDR3 is TGTGCCAGCAGTGACCCAGGAAAGGGAGGCACTGAAGCTTTCTTT.

The chain employs TRBV30 and TRBJ1-1; 7 nucleotides agree with TRBD1. The CDR3 sequence is 14 residues long. V was clipped by 2 bases and J by 1 base; unmatched bases: 4. The germline gives CDR1 GTSNPN, CDR2 SVGIG (reference sequence). The CDR3 is CAWSTRTGNTEAFF. DNA of the CDR3: TGTGCCTGGAGTACAAGGACAGGGAACACTGAAGCTTTCTTT.

The chain links TRBV6-1 to TRBJ1-2, with 7 bases aligning to TRBD1. V gave up 6 bases and J gave up 5 bases; unmatched junction bases: 6. CDR1 and CDR2 from the germline V gene are MNHNS and SASEGT. The CDR3 extends over 13 amino acids. CDR3 sequence (DNA): TGTGCCAGCAGGGGACAGTTACGGTATGGCTACACCTTC. Its protein is CASRGQLRYGYTF.

The genes are TRBV5-6 and TRBJ2-5; D unclear. V lost 5 bases, J lost 12 bases, and 14 bases lay in between. The germline V gene encodes CDR1 SGHDT and CDR2 YYEEEE. The length of the CDR3 is 11 residues. CDR3 DNA sequence: TGTGCCAGCAGTCTCGACGGAGATGAGTACTTC. Translated: CASSLDGDEYF.

The chain has TRBV5-1 and TRBJ2-1; 7 bases are a match to TRBD2. CDR3 length: 14 residues. Germline assignment: CDR1 SGHRS and CDR2 YFSETQ. V lost 4 bases, J lost 10 bases, and 11 bases stayed unmatched. The CDR3 coding sequence is TGCGCCAGCAGCCCGGGACTACCCCGATGGGAGCAGTTCTTC. It encodes CASSPGLPRWEQFF.

CDR3 region: CASSGHRDGANVLTF. The CDR3 nucleotides read TGTGCCAGCAGCGGACACAGGGATGGGGCCAACGTCCTGACTTTC. V gene TRBV11-2 combines with J gene TRBJ2-6; D perhaps matches TRBD1 (6 bases). The V end lost 5 bases, the J end lost 3 bases, and 11 bases lay between the germline ends. Germline loops: CDR1 SGHAT, CDR2 FQNNGV. CDR3 length: 15 residues.

The gene calls are TRBV2 and TRBJ2-2, with D perhaps TRBD2 (6 bases). From germline, CDR1 is SNHLY and CDR2 FYNNEI. This CDR3 spans 15 amino acids. V dropped 6 bases and J dropped 7 bases, with 18 bases sitting between them. CDR3: CASRKGSSVGGELFF. CDR3 in DNA: TGTGCCAGCAGGAAGGGATCTAGCGTTGGCGGGGAGCTGTTTTTT.

The chain links TRBV21-1 to TRBJ2-4; the DNA was not used to check the table's D call, TRBD2. TRBV21-1 represents a pseudogene. The CDR3 contains 15 residues. Here the CDR3 DNA reads TGTGCCAGCAGCAAAGGGTCCGAGTCCAAAAACATTCAGTACTTC. Its protein product is CASSKGSESKNIQYF.

The rearrangement links TRBV6-7 to TRBJ2-3; D not certain. TRBV6-7 is designated an ORF whose function remains uncertain. This CDR3 contains 15 residues. Trimming removed 1 base from V and 6 bases from J, with 14 bases in between. The CDR3 sequence: CASSYWPSFTDTQYF. CDR3 coding DNA: TGTGCCAGCAGTTACTGGCCCTCTTTCACCGATACGCAGTATTTT.

This clone turned up a few times. The chain links TRBV28 to TRBJ2-3; 7 nucleotides align to TRBD1. Germline V gene lookup returns CDR1 MDHEN and CDR2 SYDVKM. V shed 7 bases and J 2 bases; nucleotides not matched to a gene: 6. The CDR3 is made up of 14 amino acids. In nucleotides, the CDR3 is TGTGCCAGCACTCCGGGACAGCTCACAGATACGCAGTATTTT. This encodes CASTPGQLTDTQYF.

This clone was counted only a few times. Within the sample, other DNA sequences also encode this same CDR3. V is TRBV7-2 and J is TRBJ2-1, with D perhaps TRBD1 (6 bases). The CDR3 has 12 amino acids. CDR1 is SGHTA, CDR2 FQGNSA, per germline. Deletions cut 2 bases from V and 7 bases from J, with 6 bases between. CDR3 DNA sequence: TGTGCCAGCAGCTTACAGGGGAATGAGCAGTTCTTC. Translating gives CASSLQGNEQFF. The full variable domain, with the rest looked up from reference TRBV7-2 and TRBJ2-1, is GAGVSQSPSNKVTEKGKDVELRCDPISGHTALYWYRQSLGQGLEFLIYFQGNSAPDKSGLPSDRFSAERTGGSVSTLTIQRTQQEDSAVYLCASSLQGNEQFFGPGTRLTVL.

This clone was detected a few times. The CDR3 loop reads CASSLWTSQGTQYF. CDR3 in DNA: TGCGCCAGCAGCTTGTGGACTAGCCAGGGTACGCAGTATTTT. The J gene is TRBJ2-3, the V gene TRBV5-1; 8 bases map to TRBD2. The germline CDR1 and CDR2 sequences are SGHRS and YFSETQ. The CDR3 contains 14 residues. Losses at the gene ends were 1 base for V and 8 bases for J; bases not matched to a gene: 6.

This chain joins TRBV7-3 and TRBJ2-5; D is perhaps TRBD2 (5 bases). The V and J ends lost 5 bases and 7 bases respectively, with 14 bases between them. The CDR3 spans 13 residues. Germline V CDR1 and CDR2: SGHTA, FQGTGA. This CDR3 is CASSTGLGGTQYF. For the CDR3, the DNA is TGTGCCAGCAGCACCGGTCTAGGAGGGACCCAGTACTTC.

The chain links TRBV7-2 to TRBJ1-1; D possibly corresponds to TRBD1 (6 bases). Trimming removed 7 bases at V and 1 base at J, with 13 bases between. CDR1 and CDR2 (germline): SGHTA, FQGNSA. The CDR3 has 14 residues. The CDR3 here is CASIAGGSNTEAFF. The CDR3 DNA follows: TGTGCCAGCATCGCTGGGGGCTCGAACACTGAAGCTTTCTTT.

This clone was observed a handful of times. The gene calls are TRBV11-2 and TRBJ2-1; TRBD2 matches at 11 bases. CDR1 and CDR2 from the germline V gene are SGHAT and FQNNGV. J gave up 7 bases and V 6 bases, and 8 bases lay outside the gene matches. The CDR3 contains 15 residues. The chain's CDR3 is CASRSLAGGWNEQFF. Here the CDR3 DNA reads TGTGCCAGCAGGTCCCTAGCGGGAGGTTGGAATGAGCAGTTCTTC.

The gene calls are TRBV30 and TRBJ2-6; tentatively, D is TRBD1 (5 bases). Trimming cost V 5 bases and J 1 base, with 6 bases left between them. Germline loops: CDR1 GTSNPN, CDR2 SVGIG (reference sequence). This CDR3 contains 13 residues. For the CDR3, the DNA is TGTGCCTGGCAGGGATCTGGGGCCAACGTCCTGACTTTC. This codes for CAWQGSGANVLTF.

This clone was recorded a few times. The chain is built from TRBV10-3 and TRBJ2-6, with 7 bases lining up with TRBD1. The CDR3 extends over 16 amino acids. J gave up 0 bases and V 6 bases, and 5 bases lay outside the gene matches. Germline V gene lookup returns CDR1 ENHRY and CDR2 SYGVKD. The CDR3 region is CAIRGQAPSGANVLTF. CDR3 bases: TGTGCCATCAGAGGACAGGCTCCCTCTGGGGCCAACGTCCTGACTTTC.